The 14 T cell receptor beta chains below come from one sample, sequenced in a study of blood T cell repertoires in COVID-19. Measured with immunoSEQ multiplex PCR; TCRdb has only the in-frame clones, and not every one. This table has tens of thousands of clones, over 75% appearing once. Sequenced input: peripheral blood. The receptors derive from a human donor in a cohort sampled during active COVID-19.

About this clone itself: Germline and junction disagree at one end, which may indicate a read error. The V gene is TRBV7-8, the J gene TRBJ2-7; 10 nucleotides agree with TRBD2. The CDR3 spans 14 residues. Per the germline V gene, CDR1 is SGHVS and CDR2 is FQNEAQ. In DNA, the CDR3 is TGTGCCAGCAGCCCCCTCGGACTAGCGGAGCCCTCGTGCTTC. It yields the protein CASSPLGLAEPSCF.

The rearrangement links TRBV5-1 to TRBJ1-1, with TRBD1 identical over 9 bases. The V segment lost 4 bases and the J segment 2 bases; nucleotides outside the gene matches: 3. The CDR3 sequence is 14 residues long. CDR1 and CDR2 (germline): SGHRS, YFSETQ. As DNA, the CDR3 is TGCGCCAGCAGCCCGGACAGGGGAAACACTGAAGCTTTCTTT. Residues: CASSPDRGNTEAFF. Full variable domain (rest looked up from reference TRBV5-1 and TRBJ1-1): KAGVTQTPRYLIKTRGQQVTLSCSPISGHRSVSWYQQTPGQGLQFLFEYFSETQRNKGNFPGRFSGRQFSNSRSEMNVSTLELGDSALYLCASSPDRGNTEAFFGQGTRLTVV.

The V and J genes are TRBV7-6 and TRBJ2-3; 9 nucleotides align to TRBD2. CDR1 SGHVS and CDR2 FNYEAQ come from the germline V gene. The CDR3 is 18 amino acids. Trimming at V came to 1 base and at J to 2 bases, leaving 10 bases not matched to a gene. The CDR3: CASSLGPLRGGDTDTQYF. DNA for the CDR3: TGTGCCAGCAGCTTAGGCCCCCTCCGCGGGGGGGACACAGATACGCAGTATTTT.

The chain is built from TRBV7-6 and TRBJ2-3; no clear D gene. V lost 6 bases and J 11 bases, leaving 12 bases between the germline ends. This CDR3 spans 11 amino acids. CDR1 and CDR2 (germline): SGHVS, FNYEAQ. The CDR3 coding sequence is TGTGCCAGCAGTTCCGGGTCCAGGCAGTATTTT. Translating it yields CASSSGSRQYF. Drawing the rest from reference TRBV7-6 and TRBJ2-3, the complete variable domain is GAGVSQSPRYKVTKRGQDVALRCDPISGHVSLYWYRQALGQGPEFLTYFNYEAQQDKSGLPNDRFSAERPEGSISTLTIQRTEQRDSAMYRCASSSGSRQYFGPGTRLTVL.

On this clone: A read error may account for a junction end that differs from germline. This chain uses TRBV6-4 with TRBJ1-5; maybe TRBD1 (5 bases). The V gene's germline CDR1 is MRHNA and CDR2 SNTAGT. CDR3 size: 17 residues. The CDR3 protein is CASNDSAMGGGNQPQHF. The CDR3 DNA sequence: TGTGCCAGCAATGACTCCGCAATGGGGGGAGGCAATCAGCCCCAGCATTTT.

This chain uses TRBV3-1 (or the pseudogene TRBV3-2) with TRBJ2-7, with a possible D match to TRBD1 (5 bases). The length of the CDR3 is 13 residues. The germline gives CDR1 LGHDT, CDR2 YNNKEL (reference sequence). V was shortened by 4 bases and J by 1 base, with 8 bases between the two germline ends. The CDR3 DNA is TGTGCCAGCAGCCTGGGGCGGTCCTACGAGCAGTACTTC. Amino acids: CASSLGRSYEQYF.

In the case of this clone: In the same sample, other DNA sequences code for this CDR3. The V call is TRBV19, the J call TRBJ1-1, with D possibly being TRBD1 (5 bases). Germline assignment: CDR1 LNHDA and CDR2 SQIVND (reference sequence). V gave up 5 bases and J gave up 1 base, with 11 bases separating them. This CDR3 comprises 14 residues. The CDR3 loop is CASSSPDRNTEAFF. The CDR3 DNA reads as TGTGCCAGTAGTTCACCTGACAGGAACACTGAAGCTTTCTTT.

The chain carries TRBV25-1 and TRBJ1-2; 8 bases align to TRBD1. Germline CDR1 MGHDK, CDR2 SYGVNS. Germline trimming cut 2 bases from V and 5 bases from J; bases unmatched to any gene: 10. This CDR3 comprises 16 residues. The CDR3, as DNA: TGTGCCAGCAGTGAAAGGGAGGGCAGGGGGCTGTATGGCTACACCTTC. Translating it yields CASSEREGRGLYGYTF.

The chain is built from TRBV6-5 and TRBJ2-1; 12 bases line up with TRBD2. CDR3 size: 14 residues. Germline trimming cut 8 bases from V and 7 bases from J; bases unmatched to any gene: 6. CDR1 and CDR2 (germline): MNHEY, SVGAGI. The CDR3 DNA reads TGTGCCAGCGCTTTGCTAGCGGGAGGGAATGAGCAGTTCTTC. It encodes CASALLAGGNEQFF.

The chain carries TRBV30 and TRBJ2-6; tentatively, D is TRBD1 (6 bases). From germline, CDR1 is GTSNPN and CDR2 SVGIG (reference sequence). The CDR3 consists of 12 residues. V lost 7 bases and J 3 bases, leaving 7 bases between the germline ends. In DNA form, the CDR3 reads TGTGCCTCCAGGGGTGGGGCCAACGTCCTGACTTTC. Amino acids: CASRGGANVLTF.

This chain links TRBV5-1 with TRBJ1-6, with TRBD1 matching over 7 bases. Germline trimming cut 0 bases from V and 7 bases from J; bases unmatched to any gene: 4. The CDR3 length is 15 residues. Germline lookup yields CDR1 SGHRS and CDR2 YFSETQ. The CDR3 sequence is CASSLGGTENSPLHF. For the CDR3, the DNA is TGCGCCAGCAGCTTGGGAGGGACAGAAAATTCACCCCTCCACTTT.

The rearrangement uses TRBV5-1 and TRBJ1-3; 7 bases fit TRBD1. Germline trimming cut 1 base from V and 4 bases from J; bases unmatched to any gene: 2. This CDR3 is 14 amino acids long. The germline V gene encodes CDR1 SGHRS and CDR2 YFSETQ. As DNA, the CDR3 is TGCGCCAGCAGCTTGACAGGGGAAGGAAACACCATATATTTT. Translating it yields CASSLTGEGNTIYF.

J is TRBJ2-7 and V is TRBV29-1; 11 nucleotides align to TRBD2. Losses at the gene ends were 7 bases for V and 3 bases for J; bases not matched to a gene: 5. Germline values: CDR1 SQVTM, CDR2 ANQGSEA. The CDR3 loop spans 13 amino acids. CDR3 residues: CSGGLAGGYEQYF. Written as DNA, the CDR3 is TGCAGCGGAGGGCTAGCGGGGGGCTACGAGCAGTACTTC.

The chain links TRBV4-3 to TRBJ2-4; 14 bases align to TRBD2. Germline V gene data show CDR1 as LGHNA and CDR2 as YSLEER. V was pared by 0 bases and J by 3 bases, with 10 bases of the junction left unmatched. There are 20 residues in the CDR3. The CDR3 nucleotides are TGCGCCAGCAGCCAAGAACTCGGGACTAGCGGGAGCAGCGGCAAAAACATTCAGTACTTC. Its translation: CASSQELGTSGSSGKNIQYF.